The 17 T cell receptor beta chains below come from one sample, sequenced in a study of blood T cell repertoires in COVID-19. Clones were read by immunoSEQ multiplex PCR, and TCRdb kept only the in-frame ones, dropping some. The sample contains under 200,000 clones, roughly 81% of which appear only once. Sequencing used peripheral blood. These receptors were obtained from a man aged 40-49 years with acute or convalescent COVID-19.

Worth noting for this clone: Without the conserved terminal phenylalanine or tryptophan, this CDR3 likely stems from a read error. It is unclear where the CDR3 begins or ends on the DNA, so no DNA is shown, and the CDR3 is as TCRdb lists it. The rearrangement joins TRBV3-1 (or the pseudogene TRBV3-2) to TRBJ1-1. The germline gives CDR1 LGHDT, CDR2 YNNKEL (reference sequence). Including both end residues, the CDR3 is 13 amino acids long. Here the CDR3 reads CASSRASSGDPFL.

This clone was seen just once. V gene TRBV9 combines with J gene TRBJ2-5, with D tentatively TRBD1 (6 bases). Germline CDR1 SGDLS, CDR2 YYNGEE. Trimming took off 0 bases at V and 1 base at J, with 7 bases between the two ends. This CDR3 comprises 14 residues. The CDR3 nucleotides read TGTGCCAGCAGCGTAGTGGACAGCCAAGAGACCCAGTACTTC. It codes for CASSVVDSQETQYF.

The DNA for the CDR3 is TGTGCCAGCTCACAACGGGCTAGCGGGGGCCTTGGGACAGATACGCAGTATTTT. This encodes CASSQRASGGLGTDTQYF. This rearrangement joins TRBV18 to TRBJ2-3; 10 bases line up with TRBD2. Germline CDR1 is KGHSH and CDR2 is LQKENI. This CDR3 region has 18 residues. Trimming took 4 bases from V and 3 from J; bases not matched to a gene: 13.

This chain joins TRBV5-1 and TRBJ2-3; the D gene is possibly TRBD2 (5 bases). Between the trimmed V and J ends, which lost 1 base and 6 bases, there was a span of 21 bases. The CDR3 spans 17 residues. The germline V gene encodes CDR1 SGHRS and CDR2 YFSETQ. The CDR3 nucleotides are TGCGCCAGCAGCTTGAACGGGATCGGCCAAGCGGCGGATACGCAGTATTTT. The encoded protein is CASSLNGIGQAADTQYF.

The chain is built from TRBV28 and TRBJ2-3; D gene uncertain. The CDR3 runs to 15 residues. The V end lost 4 bases, the J end lost 0 bases, and 11 bases lay between the germline ends. The germline gives CDR1 MDHEN, CDR2 SYDVKM. Here the CDR3 reads CASSSHSTSTDTQYF. CDR3 bases: TGTGCCAGCAGTTCTCATTCTACTAGCACAGATACGCAGTATTTT.

The genes are TRBV9 and TRBJ1-6; TRBD1 matches at 8 bases. The germline V gene has CDR1 SGDLS and CDR2 YYNGEE. The length of the CDR3 is 14 residues. J lost 10 bases, V lost 1 base, and 4 bases had no gene match. The CDR3 bases are TGTGCCAGCAGCGTACAGGGGGCCGGGTCACCCCTCCACTTT. Translation gives CASSVQGAGSPLHF. The variable domain in full, completed from reference TRBV9 and TRBJ1-6, reads DSGVTQTPKHLITATGQRVTLRCSPRSGDLSVYWYQQSLDQGLQFLIQYYNGEERAKGNILERFSAQQFPDLHSELNLSSLELGDSALYFCASSVQGAGSPLHFGNGTRLTVT.

This chain uses TRBV6-6 with TRBJ1-2; 9 bases fit TRBD1. Germline values: CDR1 MNHNY, CDR2 SVGAGI (reference sequence). This CDR3 contains 15 residues. Germline trimming cut 6 bases from V and 3 bases from J; bases unmatched to any gene: 8. The CDR3 DNA sequence: TGTGCCAGCAGACCCAACCGGGACAGGGACTATGGCTACACCTTC. It encodes CASRPNRDRDYGYTF.

The table lists this clone with a count of one. The rearrangement uses TRBV7-9 and TRBJ1-2; D gene unclear. Germline V gene sequence: CDR1 SEHNR, CDR2 FQNEAQ (reference sequence). This CDR3 has 15 residues. V was trimmed by 1 base and J by 7 bases, leaving 16 bases between them. This chain's CDR3 is CASSLVGGPVFGYTF. Written as DNA, the CDR3 is TGTGCCAGCAGCTTAGTGGGCGGGCCAGTTTTTGGCTACACCTTC.

The chain is built from TRBV29-1 and TRBJ1-1, with D tentatively TRBD1 (5 bases). The CDR3 is 12 residues long. The ends were cut back, 7 bases at V and 8 bases at J, with 17 bases in the middle. The germline gives CDR1 SQVTM, CDR2 ANQGSEA. Here the CDR3 reads CSAIGGDPEAFF. For the CDR3, the DNA is TGCAGCGCCATAGGAGGGGACCCCGAAGCTTTCTTT.

This rearrangement joins TRBV25-1 to TRBJ1-1; D is undetermined. The V end was cut by 3 bases, the J end by 0 bases, with 8 bases between. The length of the CDR3 is 14 residues. Germline CDR1 MGHDK, CDR2 SYGVNS. CDR3 DNA sequence: TGTGCCAGCAGTGATTCCGGGATGAACACTGAAGCTTTCTTT. This gives the protein CASSDSGMNTEAFF.

This rearrangement joins TRBV18 to TRBJ1-1; possible D gene TRBD1, 6 bases. The ends were cut back, 5 bases at V and 4 bases at J, with 11 bases in the middle. The CDR3 length is 13 residues. Germline lookup yields CDR1 KGHSH and CDR2 LQKENI. The CDR3 here is CASSTGLGTEAFF. In nucleotides, the CDR3 is TGTGCCAGCTCAACAGGGTTAGGCACTGAAGCTTTCTTT.

The chain recombines TRBV11-2 with TRBJ1-3; no clear D. The V gene's germline CDR1 is SGHAT and CDR2 FQNNGV. This CDR3 is built from 19 residues. V lost 1 base and J lost 0, with 19 bases in between. CDR3 sequence: CASSLGRLQMLSSGNTIYF. The CDR3 DNA reads TGTGCCAGCAGCTTAGGGCGTCTACAGATGTTGAGCTCTGGAAACACCATATATTTT. The full variable domain, with the rest looked up from reference TRBV11-2 and TRBJ1-3, is EAGVAQSPRYKIIEKRQSVAFWCNPISGHATLYWYQQILGQGPKLLIQFQNNGVVDDSQLPKDRFSAERLKGVDSTLKIQPAKLEDSAVYLCASSLGRLQMLSSGNTIYFGEGSWLTVV.

This chain connects TRBV18 to TRBJ2-2; D may be TRBD1 (6 bases). The CDR3 totals 15 residues. In germline, CDR1 is KGHSH, CDR2 LQKENI. V was clipped by 6 bases and J by 5 bases, with 16 bases between them. The CDR3 DNA is TGTGCCAGCTCCCCCTGGGACATTGAAACCGGGGAGCTGTTTTTT. It codes for CASSPWDIETGELFF.

V and J are TRBV7-9 and TRBJ1-1, with TRBD1 identical over 9 bases. V gave up 0 bases and J gave up 10 bases; unmatched junction bases: 3. The CDR3 totals 13 residues. Germline V gives CDR1 SEHNR, CDR2 FQNEAQ (reference sequence). The CDR3 DNA follows: TGTGCCAGCAGCTTAGCGGGACAGGGTGGAGCTTTCTTT. Protein sequence: CASSLAGQGGAFF.

On this clone: Other DNA sequences in the same sample also yield this CDR3. This chain connects TRBV12-3 or TRBV12-4 to TRBJ1-2, with a weak D call TRBD1 (5 bases). V was trimmed by 8 bases and J by 7 bases, leaving 11 bases between them. The CDR3 extends over 11 amino acids. CDR3 residues: CASSRGGGYTF. Here the CDR3 DNA reads TGTGCCAGCTCCCGGGGGGGTGGCTACACCTTC.

The chain joins TRBV24-1 to TRBJ2-3; TRBD1 might be the D (5 bases). The germline V gene has CDR1 KGHDR and CDR2 SFDVKD. Trimming removed 1 base from V and 5 bases from J, with 12 bases in between. This CDR3 spans 15 amino acids. As DNA, the CDR3 is TGTGCCACCAGTGATTTTGCGGACATGCGAGATACGCAGTATTTT. It specifies CATSDFADMRDTQYF.

The chain combines TRBV3-1 (or the pseudogene TRBV3-2) with TRBJ1-1; D not certain. CDR3 length equals 12 residues. CDR1 LGHDT and CDR2 YNNKEL come from the germline V gene (reference sequence). Trimming stripped 1 base from V and 4 bases from J, with 4 bases between. DNA for the CDR3: TGTGCCAGCAGCCAAGGTAGCACTGAAGCTTTCTTT. Translated, it gives CASSQGSTEAFF.